The 29 T cell receptor beta chains below all came from one sample that was sequenced in a study of T cells after yellow fever vaccination. TCRdb recomputed calls from the 5' RACE reads with MiXCR, one row per CDR3 protein. The data contain about 240,000 distinct CDR3 sequences, less than 9% of them seen just once; the ten biggest clones take up approximately 0.85%. This specimen was CD4+ T cells sorted from PBMCs, taken 15 days after the yellow fever booster vaccination. The receptors stem from a man aged 30-40 years who received the YFV17D yellow fever vaccine.

V usage is TRBV7-2 and J usage is TRBJ1-1; 10 positions agree with TRBD1. V lost 4 bases, J lost 4 bases, and 0 bases stayed unmatched. The germline gives CDR1 SGHTA, CDR2 FQGNSA. The CDR3 has 13 amino acids. CDR3 residues: CASSWTGGTEAFF. The CDR3 DNA reads as TGTGCCAGCAGCTGGACAGGGGGCACTGAAGCTTTCTTT.

CDR3 residues: CASSRKEDSEAFF. For the CDR3, the DNA is TGTGCCAGCAGTCGGAAGGAGGACAGCGAAGCTTTCTTT. The rearrangement links TRBV5-4 to TRBJ1-1; maybe TRBD1 (6 bases). The CDR3 has 13 residues. Trimming cost V 5 bases and J 8 bases, with 16 bases left between them. The V gene's germline CDR1 is SGHNT and CDR2 YYREEE (reference sequence).

The chain recombines TRBV4-3 with TRBJ1-1, with D hard to call. The V end lost 2 bases, the J end lost 4 bases, and 8 bases lay between the germline ends. The CDR3 totals 13 residues. Germline-derived CDR1 and CDR2 are LGHNA and YSLEER. The CDR3 is CASSQITFTEAFF. CDR3 DNA: TGCGCCAGCAGCCAAATCACATTCACTGAAGCTTTCTTT.

This clonotype was counted a few times. The chain employs TRBV5-1 and TRBJ2-2; D gene ambiguous. Trimming removed 7 bases at V and 4 bases at J, with 14 bases between. Germline CDR1 is SGHRS and CDR2 is YFSETQ. The CDR3 sequence is 14 residues long. The CDR3 is CASLEAPVTGELFF. CDR3 DNA sequence: TGCGCCAGCCTTGAGGCCCCGGTCACCGGGGAGCTGTTTTTT.

In its sample, this clonotype was seen many times. The gene calls are TRBV5-1 and TRBJ2-2; weak D call: TRBD1 (6 bases). The CDR3 is made up of 15 amino acids. Germline V CDR1 and CDR2: SGHRS, YFSETQ. Trimming cost V 3 bases and J 4 bases, with 13 bases left between them. CDR3 sequence: CASSSDRGGTGELFF. DNA of the CDR3: TGCGCCAGCAGCTCAGACCGAGGGGGCACCGGGGAGCTGTTTTTT.

There are many counts of this clonotype. J is TRBJ2-2 and V is TRBV5-8; no definite D call. Between the trimmed V and J ends, which lost 5 bases and 0 bases, there was a span of 8 bases. Germline assignment: CDR1 SGHTS and CDR2 YDEGEE. CDR3 length: 14 amino acids. CDR3 region: CASRRAPNTGELFF. DNA of the CDR3: TGTGCCAGCAGAAGGGCCCCGAACACCGGGGAGCTGTTTTTT.

This clonotype was observed a few times. The V call is TRBV7-8, the J call TRBJ2-2; 10 bases are a match to TRBD2. Unmatched junction bases numbered 12, after V lost 6 bases and J lost 5 bases. This CDR3 region has 17 residues. Germline CDR1 reads SGHVS; CDR2 reads FQNEAQ. CDR3 protein: CASRTFLAGDGTGELFF. CDR3 DNA: TGTGCCAGCAGAACTTTCCTAGCGGGAGACGGTACCGGGGAGCTGTTTTTT.

This clonotype was observed a few times. The CDR3 is CASSGLAGDTGELFF. Written as DNA, the CDR3 is TGCGCCAGCAGCGGGCTAGCGGGTGACACCGGGGAGCTGTTTTTT. The J gene is TRBJ2-2, the V gene TRBV5-1; 8 bases are shared with TRBD2. Per germline, CDR1 SGHRS and CDR2 YFSETQ. The trim removed 4 bases at V and 3 bases at J, leaving 5 bases unmatched. The CDR3 runs 15 residues.

This clonotype has ten or more counts. V and J are TRBV20-1 and TRBJ2-2; D gene uncertain. V gave up 6 bases and J gave up 3 bases, with 14 bases separating them. The germline V gene has CDR1 DFQATT and CDR2 SNEGSKA (reference sequence). The CDR3 has 14 residues. The CDR3 DNA reads as TGCAGTGCCCAGGCTCTAGTAGACACCGGGGAGCTGTTTTTT. This encodes CSAQALVDTGELFF.

This clonotype was seen many times. This chain uses TRBV7-6 with TRBJ1-5; D is unclear. The CDR3 spans 13 residues. From germline, CDR1 is SGHVS and CDR2 FNYEAQ. V was pared by 6 bases and J by 1 base, with 7 bases between. This chain's CDR3 is CASRQKSNQPQHF. CDR3 bases: TGTGCCAGCAGGCAGAAAAGCAATCAGCCCCAGCATTTT. The complete variable domain, with remaining parts taken from reference TRBV7-6 and TRBJ1-5, reads GAGVSQSPRYKVTKRGQDVALRCDPISGHVSLYWYRQALGQGPEFLTYFNYEAQQDKSGLPNDRFSAERPEGSISTLTIQRTEQRDSAMYRCASRQKSNQPQHFGDGTRLSIL.

This clonotype was picked up a small number of times. This chain links TRBV5-4 with TRBJ2-7; tentative D call: TRBD2 (6 bases). The V end was cut by 5 bases, the J end by 5 bases, with 14 bases between. CDR3 size: 13 residues. Germline assignment: CDR1 SGHNT and CDR2 YYREEE (reference sequence). The CDR3 sequence is CASRATSSDEQYF. DNA for the CDR3: TGTGCCAGCAGGGCGACTAGTAGTGACGAGCAGTACTTC. Full variable domain (outside the CDR3, taken from reference TRBV5-4 and TRBJ2-7): ETGVTQSPTHLIKTRGQQVTLRCSSQSGHNTVSWYQQALGQGPQFIFQYYREEENGRGNFPPRFSGLQFPNYSSELNVNALELDDSALYLCASRATSSDEQYFGPGTRLTVT.

This clonotype has only a few counts. J is TRBJ2-1 and V is TRBV4-2; 7 positions match TRBD2. The germline V gene has CDR1 LGHNA and CDR2 YNFKEQ. J lost 15 bases, V lost 1 base, and 18 bases had no gene match. The CDR3 is 16 residues long. CDR3 nucleotide sequence: TGTGCCAGCAGCCAAGGTCGAGGTGCTAGGCGGGAGAACCGGTTCTTC. Its translation is CASSQGRGARRENRFF.

The V and J genes are TRBV27 and TRBJ2-1; no reliable D call. The V end was cut by 3 bases, the J end by 9 bases, with 15 bases between. Germline CDR1 reads MNHEY; CDR2 reads SMNVEV (reference sequence). CDR3 size: 14 residues. In DNA form, the CDR3 reads TGTGCCAGCAGTTTTAATTGGTTATATTCTGAGCAGTTCTTC. Residues: CASSFNWLYSEQFF.

The table lists this clonotype with a few counts. The chain joins TRBV7-9 to TRBJ2-2; unclear D gene. Germline V CDR1 and CDR2: SEHNR, FQNEAQ (reference sequence). V dropped 1 base and J dropped 6 bases, with 6 bases sitting between them. The CDR3 covers 13 residues. This CDR3 is CASSLGWSGELFF. CDR3 DNA sequence: TGTGCCAGCAGCTTAGGATGGTCCGGGGAGCTGTTTTTT.

This chain connects TRBV14 to TRBJ2-7; D not resolved. V was clipped by 4 bases and J by 7 bases, with 14 bases between them. CDR1 and CDR2 (germline): SGHDN, FVKESK. CDR3 length: 13 residues. The CDR3, as DNA: TGTGCCAGCAGCCCCGGCAGATTCGGTGAGCAGTACTTC. Its translation: CASSPGRFGEQYF.

In regard to this clonotype: At one end the junction does not follow the germline gene, possibly because of a read error. The genes are TRBV7-3 and TRBJ2-6, with TRBD2 as a possible D gene (6 bases). The CDR3 loop spans 18 amino acids. CDR1 is SGHTA and CDR2 is FQGTGA in the germline V gene. The CDR3 DNA reads TGTGCCAGCAGCTTAAAGCCCCCCGGGGGATCTGGGGCCAACGCCCTGACTTTC. The encoded protein is CASSLKPPGGSGANALTF. Variable domain in full (rest from reference TRBV7-3 and TRBJ2-6): GAGVSQTPSNKVTEKGKYVELRCDPISGHTALYWYRQSLGQGPEFLIYFQGTGAADDSGLPNDRFFAVRPEGSVSTLKIQRTERGDSAVYLCASSLKPPGGSGANALTFGAGSRLTVL.

This clonotype was detected ten times or more. The J gene is TRBJ1-4, the V gene TRBV20-1; no clear D gene. The CDR3 length is 16 residues. Germline V gives CDR1 DFQATT, CDR2 SNEGSKA (reference sequence). V shed 4 bases and J shed 8 bases, with 23 bases lying between them. CDR3 amino acids: CSATIMREPREEKLFF. The CDR3 DNA sequence: TGCAGTGCTACCATCATGAGGGAACCTCGGGAGGAAAAACTGTTTTTT.

Many counts were recorded for this clonotype. The genes are TRBV12-3 or TRBV12-4 and TRBJ1-1; tentative D call: TRBD1 (5 bases). The CDR3 extends over 14 amino acids. V shed 3 bases and J shed 4 bases, with 12 bases lying between them. The DNA for the CDR3 is TGTGCCAGCAGTTTGGAGGGGCGCGGCACTGAAGCTTTCTTT. Amino acids: CASSLEGRGTEAFF.

The CDR3 DNA follows: TGCAGTGCCGGGGTTGGAAGCACAGATACGCAGTATTTT. This encodes CSAGVGSTDTQYF. This sequence joins TRBV20-1 and TRBJ2-3; perhaps TRBD2 as D (5 bases). Germline-derived CDR1 and CDR2 are DFQATT and SNEGSKA (reference sequence). The CDR3 totals 13 residues. Trimming shortened V by 6 bases and J by 0 bases, and 10 bases separated the two germline ends.

This clonotype was recorded many times. DNA for the CDR3: TGTGCCAGCTCACCGGGTCGACAGGGCTACGAGCAGTACTTC. Translated: CASSPGRQGYEQYF. The chain carries TRBV18 and TRBJ2-7; the match to TRBD1 covers 7 bases. The germline CDR1 and CDR2 sequences are KGHSH and LQKENI. The CDR3 runs 14 residues. The V gene end was trimmed by 3 bases and the J gene end by 3 bases; junction bases not matched to a gene: 5.

This clonotype was recorded a few times. V gene TRBV27 combines with J gene TRBJ2-5, with D unresolved. V was cut by 3 bases and J by 4 bases, with 18 bases left in between. Per the germline V gene, CDR1 is MNHEY and CDR2 is SMNVEV (reference sequence). This CDR3 contains 16 residues. The DNA for the CDR3 is TGTGCCAGCAGTTTTTCCCCAGCAGGTGGCAGAGAGACCCAGTACTTC. Translating gives CASSFSPAGGRETQYF.

This clonotype was seen a handful of times. This chain connects TRBV2 to TRBJ2-7, with D hard to call. From germline, CDR1 is SNHLY and CDR2 FYNNEI. The V end lost 4 bases, the J end lost 0 bases, and 10 bases lay between the germline ends. The CDR3 contains 14 residues. CDR3 sequence: CASSGGRASYEQYF. As DNA, the CDR3 is TGTGCCAGCAGTGGAGGACGGGCCTCCTACGAGCAGTACTTC.

The sample holds many counts of this clonotype. V gene TRBV10-3 combines with J gene TRBJ2-1; D might be TRBD1 or TRBD2, each matching 6 bases. The CDR3 sequence is 16 residues long. V dropped 8 bases and J dropped 7 bases, with 24 bases sitting between them. Germline assignment: CDR1 ENHRY and CDR2 SYGVKD. In DNA form, the CDR3 reads TGTGCCATCCGCCCTAGCAGAGGGGGGAGCGGGAATGAGCAGTTCTTC. This encodes CAIRPSRGGSGNEQFF.

This clonotype was seen more than once but under ten times. This sequence joins TRBV7-3 and TRBJ2-1; D gene ambiguous. The CDR3 has 13 residues. V lost 1 base and J 8 bases, leaving 9 bases between the germline ends. Germline V gives CDR1 SGHTA, CDR2 FQGTGA. CDR3 coding DNA: TGTGCCAGCAGCTTAAGTGGATGGGATGAGCAGTTCTTC. Residues: CASSLSGWDEQFF.

J is TRBJ1-2 and V is TRBV20-1; D may be TRBD1 (5 bases). From germline, CDR1 is DFQATT and CDR2 SNEGSKA (reference sequence). The V end lost 3 bases, the J end lost 8 bases, and 16 bases lay between the germline ends. The CDR3 length is 13 residues. CDR3 bases: TGCAGTGCTAGGGTCGAAGGGGTAGTGGGCTACACCTTC. Amino acids: CSARVEGVVGYTF.

This clonotype appeared a few times. The gene calls are TRBV7-2 and TRBJ1-1; a possible D gene is TRBD1 (5 bases). Germline CDR1 reads SGHTA; CDR2 reads FQGNSA. Trimming took off 0 bases at V and 9 bases at J, with 8 bases between the two ends. The CDR3 extends over 12 amino acids. In nucleotides, the CDR3 is TGTGCCAGCAGCTTAGCCAGGGTGCAAGCTTTCTTT. Translating gives CASSLARVQAFF. Filled out from reference TRBV7-2 and TRBJ1-1, the complete variable domain reads GAGVSQSPSNKVTEKGKDVELRCDPISGHTALYWYRQSLGQGLEFLIYFQGNSAPDKSGLPSDRFSAERTGGSVSTLTIQRTQQEDSAVYLCASSLARVQAFFGQGTRLTVV.

In its sample, this clonotype was seen a few times. V gene TRBV4-3 combines with J gene TRBJ2-3; TRBD2 might be the D (5 bases). The V gene lost 4 bases and the J gene lost 2 bases, with 16 bases spanning the gap. CDR3 size: 16 residues. CDR1 LGHNA and CDR2 YSLEER come from the germline V gene. As DNA, the CDR3 is TGCGCCAGCAGCCCCGGGTCCGGGATTACCACAGATACGCAGTATTTT. Translating gives CASSPGSGITTDTQYF.

This clonotype was seen many times. The J gene is TRBJ2-3, the V gene TRBV12-3 or TRBV12-4; 12 bases line up with TRBD1. The CDR3 extends over 17 amino acids. Unmatched junction bases numbered 7, after V lost 5 bases and J lost 1 base. The CDR3 DNA reads TGTGCCAGCAGTCCCCGGGACAGGGGGCCTCGCACAGATACGCAGTATTTT. Translation gives CASSPRDRGPRTDTQYF.

This clonotype was counted at least ten times. The J gene is TRBJ2-5, the V gene TRBV14; D is unclear. V dropped 1 base and J dropped 7 bases, with 7 bases sitting between them. Per the germline V gene, CDR1 is SGHDN and CDR2 is FVKESK. This CDR3 comprises 12 residues. The DNA for the CDR3 is TGTGCCAGCAGCCAAGTTCGTGGGACCCAGTACTTC. Translation gives CASSQVRGTQYF. The whole variable domain, remainder taken from reference TRBV14 and TRBJ2-5, is EAGVTQFPSHSVIEKGQTVTLRCDPISGHDNLYWYRRVMGKEIKFLLHFVKESKQDESGMPNNRFLAERTGGTYSTLKVQPAELEDSGVYFCASSQVRGTQYFGPGTRLLVL.